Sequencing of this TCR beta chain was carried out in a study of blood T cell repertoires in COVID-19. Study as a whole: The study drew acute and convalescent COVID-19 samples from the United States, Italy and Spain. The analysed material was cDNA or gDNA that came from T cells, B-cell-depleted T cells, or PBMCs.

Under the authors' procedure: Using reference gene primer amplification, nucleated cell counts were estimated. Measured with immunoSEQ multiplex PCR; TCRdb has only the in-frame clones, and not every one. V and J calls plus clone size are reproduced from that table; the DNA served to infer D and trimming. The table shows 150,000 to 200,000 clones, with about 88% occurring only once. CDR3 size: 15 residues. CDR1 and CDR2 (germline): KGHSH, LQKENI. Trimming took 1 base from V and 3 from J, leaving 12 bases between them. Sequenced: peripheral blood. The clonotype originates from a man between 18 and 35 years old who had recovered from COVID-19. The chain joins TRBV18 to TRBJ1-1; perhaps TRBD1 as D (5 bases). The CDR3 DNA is TGTGCCAGCTCACCACAGTCCTCGGGGGACACTGAAGCTTTCTTT. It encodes CASSPQSSGDTEAFF.